This T cell receptor beta chain was recovered during a study of T cells after yellow fever vaccination (dated by TCRdb to between 2018 and 2021). For the study in its entirety: The SMART-Seq v4 Ultra Low Input RNA kit was used to prepare libraries from fractions with low cell numbers. Bulk PBMC replicates and cell subsets were isolated from blood drawn at multiple timepoints before and after both primary and secondary immunization. To follow T-cell clones before and after primary and booster YFV17D yellow fever vaccination, bulk TCR alpha and beta repertoires were sequenced over time. Two healthy male donors made up the cohort, one aged 18 to 30 years and the other aged 30 to 40 years. What the work shows at the level of the full study, not this receptor alone: Compared with the primary T-cell response, the secondary T-cell response was weaker but faster, peaking on day 5 rather than day 15. Computational filtering was required because FACS-sorted repertoires could contain abundant contaminating clonotypes from the bulk population. After the booster, most of the clones that had expanded following primary vaccination were detected again (roughly 96% of CD4 and around 87% of CD8), which suggests that memory was broadly maintained. A small share of clonotypes occurred in both CD4 and CD8 compartments, likely arising from convergent recombination. Only a couple of donors were included in the study, so the extent to which the findings can be generalized is limited.

TCR cDNA was made using 5'RACE template switching, a step that added a universal primer site and unique molecular identifiers. Priming of cDNA synthesis was performed from both the TCR alpha and TCR beta constant segments. Library amplification involved two PCR steps, and the second step added sample barcodes and sequencing adapters. Sequencing of libraries was performed on Illumina HiSeq 2500 (2x100 bp) or NovaSeq (2x150 bp). Per the original workflow: Demultiplexing of reads and collapsing into UMI consensus sequences were performed with MIGEC, and V(D)J alignment was carried out with MiXCR. Vaccine-responding clonotypes were identified with edgeR using replicate PBMC samples, with FDR below 0.01 and a log2 fold change above 5 up to day 15 being required. CD4 or CD8 identity was assigned to each bulk clonotype according to whether the clonotype was present at higher abundance in the sequenced CD4 repertoire or the sequenced CD8 repertoire. The raw public data were reprocessed by TCRdb itself: fastp quality trimming at Q25, MiXCR clonotype calling, in-frame beta chains only. CDR3 protein sequences are deduplicated, and each keeps its most common genes and DNA. None of the V and J calls come from the authors' own analysis; TCRdb made them. In this sample the table shows hundreds of thousands of distinct CDR3 sequences, approximately 5.7% of which occur a single time. The ten biggest clones cover approximately 16% of the sample.

The sample's treatment or condition label, in plain terms: live attenuated yellow fever vaccine strain. At each blood-draw timepoint, two biological replicates of bulk PBMCs were obtained. A standard Ficoll-Paque protocol was used to isolate PBMCs from peripheral blood. RNA was extracted with TriZol from bulk PBMCs, CD4 and CD8 fractions, and dextramer-positive and dextramer-negative fractions. This clonotype has a count of ten or more. What this receptor recognizes is not known. Base-call qualities are not available, and no considerably larger clone is one nucleotide away. Reading the germline V gene gives CDR1 ENHRY and CDR2 SYGVKD. Reading from cysteine to phenylalanine, the CDR3 counts 14 amino acids. CDR3 DNA is the only sequence kept; it has 42 bases, read in frame from the first base. From V the trimming removes 6 bases and from J it removes 2 bases, while the gene matches leave 2 bases of the junction unaccounted for.

The sequenced sample was PBMCs, obtained 5 days after the yellow fever booster vaccination. The receptor comes from a man in his thirties or forties who received the YFV17D yellow fever vaccine. This chain joins TRBV10-3 to TRBJ1-4, with 8 bases aligning to TRBD1. CDR3 protein: CAISRTGTNEKLFF. The DNA sequence is given as TGTGCCATCAGCAGGACAGGGACTAATGAAAAACTGTTTTTT.